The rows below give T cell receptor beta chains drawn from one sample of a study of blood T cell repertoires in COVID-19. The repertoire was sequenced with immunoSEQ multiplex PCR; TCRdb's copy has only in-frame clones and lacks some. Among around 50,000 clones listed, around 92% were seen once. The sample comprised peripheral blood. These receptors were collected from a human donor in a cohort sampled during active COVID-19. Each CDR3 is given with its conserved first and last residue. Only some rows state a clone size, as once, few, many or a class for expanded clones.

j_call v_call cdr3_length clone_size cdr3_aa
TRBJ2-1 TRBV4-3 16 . CASSPGLAGSYNEQFF
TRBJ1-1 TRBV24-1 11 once CATGGKNEAFF
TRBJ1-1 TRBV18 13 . CASSQGARTEAFF
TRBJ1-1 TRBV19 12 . CASSTGGGEAFF
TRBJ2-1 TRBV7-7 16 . CASSLDGTSGFGEQFF
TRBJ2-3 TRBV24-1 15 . CATSDLRTPGDTQYF
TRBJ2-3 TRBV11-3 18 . CASSLSSLAGVGTDTQYF
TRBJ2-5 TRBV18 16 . CASSPNSGRTQETQYF
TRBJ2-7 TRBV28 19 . CASSFFPTLSAQRLDEQYF
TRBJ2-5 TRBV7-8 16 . CASSLLRTGGFETQYF
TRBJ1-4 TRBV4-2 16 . CASSQTRTGGNEKLFF
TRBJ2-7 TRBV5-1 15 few CASRPEGAGLYEQYF
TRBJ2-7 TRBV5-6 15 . CASKLIRDHHKEQYF
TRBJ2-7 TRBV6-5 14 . CASRGQASAYEQYF
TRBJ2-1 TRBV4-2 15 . CASSHVTGGQNEQFF
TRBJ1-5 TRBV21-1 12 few CASSKEGVPQHF
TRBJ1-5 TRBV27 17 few CASSTRTPQGRNQPQHF
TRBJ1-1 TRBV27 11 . CASSLLGRAFF
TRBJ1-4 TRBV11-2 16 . CASSPSWTGVNEKLFF
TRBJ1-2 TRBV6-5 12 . CASSQWSYGYTF
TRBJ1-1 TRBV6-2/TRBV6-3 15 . CASSYSETGETEAFF
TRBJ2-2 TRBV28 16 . CASSLTSGSPTGELFF
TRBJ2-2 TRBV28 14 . CASSPSRQAGELFF
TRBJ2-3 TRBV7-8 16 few CASSLVTGQNTDTQYF
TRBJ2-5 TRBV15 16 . CATSRDSLTGSETQYF
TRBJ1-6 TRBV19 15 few CASSRGASYNSPLHF
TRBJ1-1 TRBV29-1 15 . CSAATGSYGNTEAFF
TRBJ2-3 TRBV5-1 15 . CASSLLAGGRDTQYF
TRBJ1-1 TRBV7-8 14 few CASSLDRENTEAFF
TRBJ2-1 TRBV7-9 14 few CASSATTGTREQFF
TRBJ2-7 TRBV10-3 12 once CATVGTGYEQYF
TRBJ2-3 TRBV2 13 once CASSGAGGDTQYF
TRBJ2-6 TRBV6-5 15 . CASTQQRPGANVLTF
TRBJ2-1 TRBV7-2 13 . CASSLTGGNEQFF
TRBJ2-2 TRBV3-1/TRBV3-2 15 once CASSQVPRLTGELFF
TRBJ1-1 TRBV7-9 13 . CASSLAGDTEAFF
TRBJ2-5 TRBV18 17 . CASSPSSGGAIYETQYF
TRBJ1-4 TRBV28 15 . CASSFNREGGEKLFF
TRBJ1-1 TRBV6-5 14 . CASRRGSLNTEAFF
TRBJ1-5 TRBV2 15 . CASRGQLNSNQPQHF
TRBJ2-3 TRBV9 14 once CASSVIGSTDTQYF
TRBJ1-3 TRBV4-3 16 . CASSQRTGEGGNTIYF
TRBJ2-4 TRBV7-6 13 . CASSLIGENIQYF
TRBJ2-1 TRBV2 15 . CASSRTSGSYNEQFF
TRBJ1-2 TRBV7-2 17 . CASSTRTGEVSNYGYTF
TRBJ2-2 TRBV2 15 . CASSVGTGFSGELFF
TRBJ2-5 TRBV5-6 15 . CASSLVGGAQETQYF
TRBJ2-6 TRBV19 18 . CARTLPGLRFSGANVLTF
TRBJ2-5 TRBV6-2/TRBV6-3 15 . CASSYYLAGEETQYF
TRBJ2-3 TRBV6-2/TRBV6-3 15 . CASSPGTGGPDTQYF